This T cell receptor beta chain derives from a study of T cells in Graves' hyperthyroidism and ophthalmopathy. TCR beta CDR3 sequences were amplified from RNA transcripts. HTBI primers were the set used in a first-round RT-PCR of the TCR CDR3. Each CDR3 protein gets one entry after TCRdb re-called the multiplex PCR reads with MiXCR. The profile shows 550,000 to 700,000 distinct CDR3 sequences, roughly 46% of them singletons. Germline V gene data show CDR1 as SNHLY and CDR2 as FYNNEI. The length of the CDR3 is 13 residues. Trimming removed 7 bases at V and 7 bases at J, with 17 bases between. In its sample, this clonotype was seen many times.

The sample comprised peripheral blood or thyroid tissue (not recorded which). The rearrangement joins TRBV2 to TRBJ2-7; D not resolved. The sequence was obtained from an adult woman with Graves' disease, either hyperthyroidism or ophthalmopathy (not recorded which). The CDR3 here is CASKLTDPGEQYF. The CDR3, as DNA: TGTGCCAGCAAACTCACAGATCCTGGGGAGCAGTACTTC.